This passage covers 25 T cell receptor beta chains from one sample sequenced in a study of blood T cell repertoires in COVID-19. Clones were read by immunoSEQ multiplex PCR, and TCRdb kept only the in-frame ones, dropping some. The sample consists of 350,000 to 400,000 clones, nearly 90% of them appearing once. Sequences were obtained from peripheral blood. The source is a young man with active or convalescent COVID-19.

In this sample, this clone turned up once. V is TRBV5-5 and J is TRBJ2-3; D call uncertain. This CDR3 has 15 residues. V was clipped by 0 bases and J by 0 bases, with 8 bases between them. CDR1 is SGHKS, CDR2 YYEKEE, per germline (reference sequence). The CDR3 protein is CASSLEGGSTDTQYF. The CDR3 bases are TGTGCCAGCAGCTTGGAAGGCGGCAGCACAGATACGCAGTATTTT.

This clone was counted a few times. The sample has other DNA sequences that encode this CDR3 too. This chain uses TRBV28 with TRBJ1-1; tentatively, D is TRBD1 (5 bases). Germline CDR1 and CDR2: MDHEN and SYDVKM. The CDR3 extends over 12 amino acids. Trimming pared 6 bases from V and 4 bases from J, leaving 9 bases between. CDR3: CASSSRVTEAFF. The CDR3 DNA reads TGTGCCAGCAGCTCCAGGGTCACTGAAGCTTTCTTT.

This chain links TRBV4-1 with TRBJ2-7, with 8 positions matching TRBD2. CDR3 length: 15 residues. Germline CDR1 MGHRA, CDR2 YSYEKL. Unmatched junction bases numbered 4, after V lost 3 bases and J lost 0 bases. CDR3 in amino acids: CASSQTSENSYEQYF. The CDR3 DNA follows: TGCGCCAGCAGCCAGACTAGCGAGAACTCCTACGAGCAGTACTTC.

The chain carries TRBV24-1 and TRBJ2-1, with D maybe TRBD2 (5 bases). This CDR3 comprises 15 residues. With 5 bases removed from V and 2 bases from J, the gap between germline ends came to 12 bases. Germline CDR1 and CDR2: KGHDR and SFDVKD. As DNA, the CDR3 is TGTGCCACCAGTGCCTCGGGGTTCCCCTACAATGAGCAGTTCTTC. Encoded protein: CATSASGFPYNEQFF.

This clone was observed a single time. The V and J genes are TRBV14 and TRBJ2-7; D is perhaps TRBD1 (6 bases). There are 16 residues in the CDR3. Trimming left V 5 bases short and J 2 bases short, with 19 bases between. Germline V gene lookup returns CDR1 SGHDN and CDR2 FVKESK. CDR3 sequence (DNA): TGTGCCAGCAGCGAAGGGTCCGGACAGAGGCCCTACGAGCAGTACTTC. The encoded protein is CASSEGSGQRPYEQYF.

The chain employs TRBV7-9 and TRBJ1-6, with D perhaps matching TRBD1 (6 bases). Between the trimmed V and J ends, which lost 4 bases and 9 bases, there was a span of 13 bases. Germline V gene data show CDR1 as SEHNR and CDR2 as FQNEAQ (reference sequence). CDR3 length equals 14 residues. The CDR3 region is CASSYRVGSSPLHF. The CDR3 DNA reads as TGTGCCAGCAGCTACAGGGTCGGTAGTTCACCCCTCCACTTT.

The V call is TRBV6-5, the J call TRBJ2-7; D possibly corresponds to TRBD1 (6 bases). Germline CDR1 and CDR2: MNHEY and SVGAGI. The CDR3 extends over 14 amino acids. Trimming cost V 7 bases and J 0 bases, with 13 bases left between them. The CDR3 protein is CASTRQAGSYEQYF. The CDR3 coding sequence is TGTGCCAGCACTAGACAGGCTGGCTCCTACGAGCAGTACTTC.

The rearrangement joins TRBV11-1 to TRBJ2-1, with 7 positions matching TRBD1. This CDR3 has 16 residues. The V gene end was trimmed by 4 bases and the J gene end by 4 bases; junction bases not matched to a gene: 10. Per germline, CDR1 SGHAT and CDR2 FQDESV (reference sequence). CDR3 in amino acids: CASSSMTGTIYNEQFF. CDR3 DNA: TGTGCCAGCAGCTCGATGACAGGGACGATTTACAATGAGCAGTTCTTC.

This chain uses TRBV28 with TRBJ2-3; D is possibly TRBD2 (6 bases). This CDR3 spans 15 amino acids. Looked up from germline, CDR1 is MDHEN and CDR2 is SYDVKM. The V and J ends lost 4 bases and 3 bases respectively, with 14 bases between them. The CDR3 DNA sequence: TGTGCCAGCAGTTCCGGCTCGCGGGGTACAGATACGCAGTATTTT. Its protein is CASSSGSRGTDTQYF. Combining the CDR3 with reference TRBV28 and TRBJ2-3 gives the whole variable domain DVKVTQSSRYLVKRTGEKVFLECVQDMDHENMFWYRQDPGLGLRLIYFSYDVKMKEKGDIPEGYSVSREKKERFSLILESASTNQTSMYLCASSSGSRGTDTQYFGPGTRLTVL.

This chain uses TRBV7-6 with TRBJ1-6, with D maybe TRBD1 (6 bases). This CDR3 region has 15 residues. In germline, CDR1 is SGHVS, CDR2 FNYEAQ. The V end was cut by 1 base, the J end by 7 bases, with 11 bases between. CDR3 protein: CASSLGTARNSPLHF. CDR3 DNA: TGTGCCAGCAGCTTAGGGACAGCAAGGAATTCACCCCTCCACTTT. The whole variable domain, remainder taken from reference TRBV7-6 and TRBJ1-6, is GAGVSQSPRYKVTKRGQDVALRCDPISGHVSLYWYRQALGQGPEFLTYFNYEAQQDKSGLPNDRFSAERPEGSISTLTIQRTEQRDSAMYRCASSLGTARNSPLHFGNGTRLTVT.

The chain uses TRBV7-9 and TRBJ2-1; 9 bases map to TRBD2. The V gene's germline CDR1 is SEHNR and CDR2 FQNEAQ (reference sequence). With 5 bases clipped from V and 9 bases from J, the junction kept 17 bases outside the gene matches. This CDR3 contains 17 residues. CDR3 sequence reads: CASSKTRWREGPSEQFF. The CDR3 DNA is TGTGCCAGCAGCAAAACGAGATGGCGGGAGGGCCCAAGTGAGCAGTTCTTC.

This clone was recorded only once. CDR3: CASSLGHRGSDTQYF. The CDR3 nucleotides read TGCGCCAGCAGCTTGGGGCACCGGGGTTCAGATACGCAGTATTTT. V gene TRBV5-1 combines with J gene TRBJ2-3; D might be TRBD2 (5 bases). CDR1 and CDR2 from the germline V gene are SGHRS and YFSETQ. Between the trimmed V and J ends, which lost 0 bases and 4 bases, there was a span of 12 bases. The CDR3 runs to 15 residues.

V usage is TRBV6-5 and J usage is TRBJ1-2, with a weak D call TRBD1 (6 bases). Germline V gene sequence: CDR1 MNHEY, CDR2 SVGAGI. Trimming took off 6 bases at V and 4 bases at J, with 12 bases between the two ends. CDR3 length equals 13 residues. The DNA for the CDR3 is TGTGCCAGCAGCATAGGACAGAGCTATGGCTACACCTTC. Amino acids: CASSIGQSYGYTF.

This chain uses TRBV6-5 with TRBJ1-1; TRBD1 aligns across 7 bases. CDR1 MNHEY and CDR2 SVGAGI come from the germline V gene. The length of the CDR3 is 14 residues. The V gene end was trimmed by 2 bases and the J gene end by 2 bases; junction bases not matched to a gene: 2. CDR3 bases: TGTGCCAGCAGTTACGGGACAGTTAACACTGAAGCTTTCTTT. Translating it yields CASSYGTVNTEAFF.

V gene TRBV24-1 combines with J gene TRBJ1-5; 7 bases agree with TRBD1. CDR1 and CDR2 (germline): KGHDR, SFDVKD. Unmatched junction bases numbered 8, after V lost 3 bases and J lost 1 base. The CDR3 sequence is 17 residues long. The CDR3 here is CATSDGRQGYSNQPQHF. CDR3 DNA sequence: TGTGCCACCAGTGATGGACGACAGGGTTACAGCAATCAGCCCCAGCATTTT.

The V gene is TRBV4-1, the J gene TRBJ2-1; TRBD2 agrees at 8 bases. Germline CDR1 reads MGHRA; CDR2 reads YSYEKL. The CDR3 consists of 14 residues. V was clipped by 5 bases and J by 6 bases; unmatched bases: 6. CDR3 protein: CASSVAGGGNEQFF. The CDR3 bases are TGCGCCAGCAGCGTGGCGGGAGGTGGCAATGAGCAGTTCTTC.

The J gene is TRBJ1-1, the V gene TRBV7-2; unclear D gene. Per the germline V gene, CDR1 is SGHTA and CDR2 is FQGNSA. V shed 1 base and J shed 1 base, with 16 bases lying between them. CDR3 length: 17 residues. The CDR3 sequence: CASSLGVRLKPNTEAFF. DNA of the CDR3: TGTGCCAGCAGCTTAGGTGTCAGGTTAAAACCGAACACTGAAGCTTTCTTT.

The chain joins TRBV19 to TRBJ1-1, with 8 bases fitting TRBD1. The V segment lost 2 bases and the J segment 4 bases; nucleotides outside the gene matches: 9. This CDR3 has 16 amino acids. CDR1 LNHDA and CDR2 SQIVND come from the germline V gene (reference sequence). The CDR3 sequence: CASSILLDRGVTEAFF. The DNA for the CDR3 is TGTGCCAGTAGTATACTGCTCGACAGGGGTGTCACTGAAGCTTTCTTT.

The chain uses TRBV5-1 and TRBJ1-6, with a possible D match to TRBD1 (6 bases). The germline V gene encodes CDR1 SGHRS and CDR2 YFSETQ. Trimming removed 6 bases at V and 2 bases at J, with 15 bases between. This CDR3 has 16 residues. In nucleotides, the CDR3 is TGCGCCAGCACCTTTCAGGGGCCCACCTATAATTCACCCCTCCACTTT. Amino acid sequence: CASTFQGPTYNSPLHF.

The CDR3 reads CASSTGQYGYTF. The CDR3 nucleotides are TGTGCCAGCAGTACAGGACAGTATGGCTACACCTTC. The V gene is TRBV28, the J gene TRBJ1-2, with D possibly TRBD1 on 6 matching bases. This CDR3 comprises 12 residues. Germline CDR1 reads MDHEN; CDR2 reads SYDVKM. V was shortened by 5 bases and J by 5 bases, with 9 bases between the two germline ends.

This chain links TRBV15 with TRBJ2-3, with D unclear. This CDR3 region has 13 residues. Per germline, CDR1 LNHNV and CDR2 YYDKDF (reference sequence). Trimming removed 0 bases from V and 7 bases from J, with 8 bases in between. The CDR3 protein is CATSRDRLYTQYF. DNA of the CDR3: TGTGCCACCAGCAGAGATCGACTTTATACGCAGTATTTT.

The rearrangement joins TRBV5-1 to TRBJ2-7; D not certain. With 0 bases removed from V and 1 base from J, the gap between germline ends came to 14 bases. The germline V gene has CDR1 SGHRS and CDR2 YFSETQ. This CDR3 contains 16 residues. The CDR3 region has the DNA TGCGCCAGCAGCTTGGATTGGCCCCTCGGGTCCTACGAGCAGTACTTC. Its translation is CASSLDWPLGSYEQYF.

This clone has a handful of counts. This rearrangement joins TRBV6-5 to TRBJ1-6; D gene unclear. The CDR3 loop spans 12 amino acids. V lost 2 bases and J 7 bases, leaving 3 bases between the germline ends. CDR1 MNHEY and CDR2 SVGAGI come from the germline V gene. CDR3 DNA: TGTGCCAGCAGTTACCGGAATTCACCCCTCCACTTT. It is translated as CASSYRNSPLHF.

Details on this clone: The sample carries other DNA sequences with the same CDR3. The chain combines TRBV7-2 with TRBJ2-5; no clear D gene. V was clipped by 5 bases and J by 4 bases, with 8 bases between them. The CDR3 consists of 12 residues. Germline V CDR1 and CDR2: SGHTA, FQGNSA. The CDR3 DNA reads as TGTGCCAGCAGCCCTGGCTTAGAGACCCAGTACTTC. Residues: CASSPGLETQYF.

The CDR3 spells CASSQVAGNYNEQFF. As DNA, the CDR3 is TGTGCCAGCAGCCAAGTTGCGGGGAACTACAATGAGCAGTTCTTC. The chain recombines TRBV14 with TRBJ2-1, with a weak D call TRBD2 (6 bases). This CDR3 contains 15 residues. With 1 base removed from V and 3 bases from J, the gap between germline ends came to 10 bases. In germline, CDR1 is SGHDN, CDR2 FVKESK. Variable domain in full (rest from reference TRBV14 and TRBJ2-1): EAGVTQFPSHSVIEKGQTVTLRCDPISGHDNLYWYRRVMGKEIKFLLHFVKESKQDESGMPNNRFLAERTGGTYSTLKVQPAELEDSGVYFCASSQVAGNYNEQFFGPGTRLTVL.